One and the same sample provided the 32 T cell receptor beta chains below, sequenced in a study of blood T cells in healthy people across ages. The second PCR ran roughly 6 to 11 cycles with a sample-barcoded 5' primer and J-beta primers. TCRdb analysed the 5' RACE reads with MiXCR anew, one entry per CDR3 protein. The repertoire holds hundreds of thousands of distinct CDR3 sequences, about 42% seen once, with over 15% in the top ten. The material sequenced was blood. The receptors here all came from an older man in good health.

This clonotype came up a few times. V is TRBV29-1 and J is TRBJ1-2; D possibly corresponds to TRBD1 (6 bases). The CDR3 covers 13 residues. The germline CDR1 and CDR2 sequences are SQVTM and ANQGSEA. V dropped 7 bases and J dropped 8 bases, with 20 bases sitting between them. The CDR3 nucleotides read TGCAGCGCACCCTTAACAGGGCCTTACGGCTACACCTTC. Protein sequence: CSAPLTGPYGYTF.

The chain recombines TRBV6-1 with TRBJ2-1; D is possibly TRBD1 or TRBD2 (5 bases each). Germline V gives CDR1 MNHNS, CDR2 SASEGT. The CDR3 runs to 14 residues. V lost 3 bases and J lost 8, with 14 bases in between. The CDR3 DNA is TGTGCCAGCAGTGACAGGCGAGGGGTGGATGAGCAGTTCTTC. This gives the protein CASSDRRGVDEQFF.

This clonotype was detected a few times. The J gene is TRBJ2-1, the V gene TRBV4-3; 12 nucleotides agree with TRBD2. CDR3 length: 17 amino acids. Trimming took 3 bases from V and 1 from J; bases not matched to a gene: 4. Germline CDR1 LGHNA, CDR2 YSLEER. The CDR3 coding sequence is TGCGCCAGCAGCCAGTACGGACTAGCGGGATCCTACAATGAGCAGTTCTTC. Residues: CASSQYGLAGSYNEQFF.

In its sample, this clonotype was seen a few times. The CDR3 region has the DNA TGTGCCAGCAGCCATGGACAGCGTAGCTCTGGGGCCAACGTCCTGACTTTC. Translating it yields CASSHGQRSSGANVLTF. The chain carries TRBV4-2 and TRBJ2-6; D may be TRBD1 (6 bases). Germline V gene lookup returns CDR1 LGHNA and CDR2 YNFKEQ. The V end lost 3 bases, the J end lost 0 bases, and 12 bases lay between the germline ends. The CDR3 is 17 residues long.

The genes are TRBV19 and TRBJ2-2; 9 positions match TRBD1. In germline, CDR1 is LNHDA, CDR2 SQIVND (reference sequence). This CDR3 spans 15 amino acids. With 4 bases clipped from V and 4 bases from J, the junction kept 4 bases outside the gene matches. The CDR3 spells CASSTWDRATGELFF. The CDR3 DNA sequence: TGTGCCAGTAGTACGTGGGACAGGGCCACCGGGGAGCTGTTTTTT.

This clonotype was seen a single time. This chain joins TRBV28 and TRBJ2-3, with D perhaps TRBD2 (6 bases). Trimming cost V 2 bases and J 6 bases, with 12 bases left between them. CDR3 length: 14 amino acids. The germline CDR1 and CDR2 sequences are MDHEN and SYDVKM. The CDR3 DNA follows: TGTGCCAGCAGTTTACACGGGAGTAGGGATACGCAGTATTTT. As protein: CASSLHGSRDTQYF.

The gene calls are TRBV27 and TRBJ1-6, with a weak D call TRBD1 (6 bases). The CDR3 contains 15 residues. The germline V gene has CDR1 MNHEY and CDR2 SMNVEV (reference sequence). With 8 bases removed from V and 14 bases from J, the gap between germline ends came to 25 bases. CDR3 in DNA: TGTGCCAGCCAAAAAGACAGGTCGGTTTTTTCGGCCCTCCACTTT. This encodes CASQKDRSVFSALHF.

The chain employs TRBV21-1 and TRBJ1-6; the table calls TRBD1, which could not be checked here. TRBV21-1 is an annotated pseudogene. CDR3 size: 14 residues. The CDR3 here is CASNVRTVNSPLHF. The CDR3 nucleotides are TGTGCCAGCAACGTGAGGACAGTTAATTCACCCCTCCACTTT.

This clonotype was seen only once. CDR3 in amino acids: CASRDTGATPDNEQFF. CDR3 nucleotide sequence: TGTGCCAGCAGAGATACAGGGGCTACCCCTGACAATGAGCAGTTCTTC. The J gene is TRBJ2-1, the V gene TRBV6-1, with 7 bases that match TRBD1. The V and J ends lost 6 bases and 5 bases, in that order; junction bases with no gene match: 13. Germline V lookup: CDR1 MNHNS, CDR2 SASEGT. The length of the CDR3 is 16 residues.

CDR3 coding DNA: TGTGCCAGCAGCCCCACGGGACTAGCGGGAGTAGAGACCCAGTACTTC. Encoded protein: CASSPTGLAGVETQYF. V is TRBV9 and J is TRBJ2-7; 14 bases are a match to TRBD2. The DNA end is more similar to TRBJ2-5, so the J call may be wrong. The CDR3 consists of 16 residues. The V gene's germline CDR1 is SGDLS and CDR2 YYNGEE.

The rearrangement joins TRBV5-6 to TRBJ2-7; 14 nucleotides line up with TRBD2. Trimming cost V 0 bases and J 6 bases; bases outside gene matches: 5. The CDR3 length is 16 residues. CDR1 and CDR2 from the germline V gene are SGHDT and YYEEEE. CDR3 sequence reads: CASSLGGLAGVSEQYF. The CDR3 DNA reads TGTGCCAGCAGCTTGGGGGGACTAGCGGGAGTCAGCGAGCAGTACTTC.

The chain couples TRBV20-1 to TRBJ2-3; D gene unclear. Trimming shortened V by 3 bases and J by 3 bases, and 16 bases separated the two germline ends. The germline gives CDR1 DFQATT, CDR2 SNEGSKA (reference sequence). This CDR3 has 15 amino acids. CDR3 sequence reads: CSASGGILGTDTQYF. In nucleotides, the CDR3 is TGCAGTGCTAGTGGCGGCATCCTGGGAACAGATACGCAGTATTTT.

The chain has TRBV25-1 and TRBJ2-5; D is unclear. Trimming removed 2 bases at V and 0 bases at J, with 7 bases between. The V gene's germline CDR1 is MGHDK and CDR2 SYGVNS. This CDR3 spans 14 amino acids. The CDR3 is CASSETEYQETQYF. DNA for the CDR3: TGTGCCAGCAGTGAAACAGAGTACCAAGAGACCCAGTACTTC.

The gene calls are TRBV28 and TRBJ2-5; a possible D gene is TRBD1 (7 bases). Judging by the DNA end, TRBJ2-7 fits better; the J call may be wrong. The V gene's germline CDR1 is MDHEN and CDR2 SYDVKM. The CDR3 sequence is 18 residues long. The CDR3 bases are TGTGCCAGCAGTTTCACAGGGGACACCCTGGTAGCGGACTACGAGCAGTACTTC. The encoded protein is CASSFTGDTLVADYEQYF.

In the case of this clonotype: A read error may be the cause here, since a much bigger clone is one base away. This chain links TRBV28 with TRBJ2-5; D is possibly TRBD1 or TRBD2 (5 bases each). The CDR3 is made up of 10 amino acids. CDR1 MDHEN and CDR2 SYDVKM come from the germline V gene. V lost 6 bases and J 12 bases, leaving 11 bases between the germline ends. Written as DNA, the CDR3 is TGTGCCAGCAGATTCGTGGGGGAGTACTTC. Its translation is CASRFVGEYF.

Ten or more counts support this clonotype. The CDR3 reads CASGSYNSPLHF. The CDR3 DNA reads TGTGCCAGTGGATCCTATAATTCACCCCTCCACTTT. The chain recombines TRBV28 with TRBJ1-6; no clear D gene. The germline V gene encodes CDR1 MDHEN and CDR2 SYDVKM. With 9 bases removed from V and 1 base from J, the gap between germline ends came to 4 bases. This CDR3 spans 12 amino acids.

This clonotype showed up many times. V is TRBV5-1 and J is TRBJ1-6, with D unclear. This CDR3 is 15 amino acids long. The V end lost 5 bases, the J end lost 3 bases, and 12 bases lay between the germline ends. Germline CDR1 reads SGHRS; CDR2 reads YFSETQ. CDR3 nucleotide sequence: TGCGCCAGCAGAACCGACACGTACTATAATTCACCCCTCCACTTT. It translates to CASRTDTYYNSPLHF.

The rearrangement uses TRBV4-3 and TRBJ2-3; TRBD1 aligns across 8 bases. The germline gives CDR1 LGHNA, CDR2 YSLEER. The length of the CDR3 is 14 residues. The J segment lost 4 bases and the V segment lost 1 base, leaving 1 base of the junction unmatched. The chain's CDR3 is CASSQGTGSDTQYF. The CDR3 DNA reads TGCGCCAGCAGCCAAGGGACAGGGTCAGATACGCAGTATTTT.

This clonotype showed up just a few times. The V gene is TRBV7-2, the J gene TRBJ2-1, with TRBD2 matching 10 bases. CDR1 SGHTA and CDR2 FQGNSA come from the germline V gene. J lost 8 bases, V lost 10 bases, and 14 bases had no gene match. The CDR3 length is 15 residues. The CDR3 DNA sequence: TGTGCCACCCTCCCAGCGGGAGGGCCAGGGCATGAGCAGTTCTTC. Protein sequence: CATLPAGGPGHEQFF. Full variable domain (outside the CDR3, taken from reference TRBV7-2 and TRBJ2-1): GAGVSQSPSNKVTEKGKDVELRCDPISGHTALYWYRQSLGQGLEFLIYFQGNSAPDKSGLPSDRFSAERTGGSVSTLTIQRTQQEDSAVYLCATLPAGGPGHEQFFGPGTRLTVL.

This clonotype was observed once. The chain uses TRBV7-7 and TRBJ1-4; D possibly corresponds to TRBD1 (5 bases). This CDR3 spans 14 amino acids. From germline, CDR1 is SSHAT and CDR2 FNYEAQ (reference sequence). Trimming took 1 base from V and 8 from J, leaving 11 bases between them. DNA for the CDR3: TGTGCCAGCAGCTTAGAGGCGAAGGGGGAAAAACTGTTTTTT. It is translated as CASSLEAKGEKLFF.

The CDR3 sequence is CASSYSGGRGNGELFF. DNA for the CDR3: TGTGCCAGCAGTTACAGCGGAGGGAGAGGGAACGGGGAGCTGTTTTTT. The chain joins TRBV6-5 to TRBJ2-2, with D tentatively TRBD2 (6 bases). V shed 2 bases and J shed 7 bases, with 17 bases lying between them. Germline CDR1 and CDR2: MNHEY and SVGAGI. This CDR3 is built from 16 residues.

This clonotype was recorded at least ten times. The chain uses TRBV28 and TRBJ2-5; D gene ambiguous. V was trimmed by 6 bases and J by 4 bases, leaving 6 bases between them. The CDR3 totals 11 residues. Germline CDR1 MDHEN, CDR2 SYDVKM. This CDR3 reads CASSSIETQYF. CDR3 in DNA: TGTGCCAGCAGCTCCATAGAGACCCAGTACTTC.

V and J are TRBV30 and TRBJ1-2; no reliable D call. V lost 3 bases and J 7 bases, leaving 6 bases between the germline ends. This CDR3 region has 10 residues. Germline-derived CDR1 and CDR2 are GTSNPN and SVGIG (reference sequence). The CDR3 region is CAWRKGGYTF. In nucleotides, the CDR3 is TGTGCCTGGAGAAAGGGTGGCTACACCTTC.

This clonotype was seen a handful of times. The rearrangement links TRBV28 to TRBJ2-4, with 12 bases fitting TRBD2. Trimming removed 4 bases from V and 0 bases from J; junction bases left unmatched: 1. Per the germline V gene, CDR1 is MDHEN and CDR2 is SYDVKM. The CDR3 runs 16 residues. The CDR3 reads CASSSGLAGAKNIQYF. CDR3 DNA: TGTGCCAGCAGTTCGGGACTAGCGGGAGCCAAAAACATTCAGTACTTC.

The V and J genes are TRBV6-4 and TRBJ2-1, with D perhaps TRBD2 (5 bases). Trimming pared 2 bases from V and 0 bases from J, leaving 8 bases between. This CDR3 spans 15 amino acids. Germline CDR1 is MRHNA and CDR2 is SNTAGT. CDR3 in amino acids: CASSDLGSSYNEQFF. For the CDR3, the DNA is TGTGCCAGCAGTGACCTGGGGAGCTCCTACAATGAGCAGTTCTTC.

This clonotype was counted a few times. This chain links TRBV12-3 or TRBV12-4 with TRBJ1-2; no clear D. Trimming shortened V by 4 bases and J by 8 bases, and 8 bases separated the two germline ends. CDR3 length equals 11 residues. The CDR3 region is CASSSGRGYTF. CDR3 sequence (DNA): TGTGCCAGCAGTTCTGGCAGGGGCTACACCTTC.

In this sample, this clonotype turned up many times. The chain employs TRBV12-3 or TRBV12-4 and TRBJ2-7; no clear D gene. The CDR3 loop spans 11 amino acids. Deletions cut 5 bases from V and 2 bases from J, with 4 bases between. CDR3 DNA sequence: TGTGCCAGCAGTACAGCCTACGAGCAGTACTTC. Protein sequence: CASSTAYEQYF.

The chain joins TRBV6-1 to TRBJ1-3; possible D gene TRBD1, 5 bases. V lost 2 bases to trimming and J lost 0 bases, with 11 bases between them. Germline loops: CDR1 MNHNS, CDR2 SASEGT. The CDR3 has 16 amino acids. In DNA, the CDR3 is TGTGCCAGCAGTGAAAACAGGCCCAGCTCTGGAAACACCATATATTTT. Protein sequence: CASSENRPSSGNTIYF.

About this clonotype itself: At one boundary the junction diverges from the germline segment, which might be a read error. This chain uses TRBV12-5 with TRBJ1-1; possibly TRBD1 for D (5 bases). The CDR3 covers 14 residues. Germline CDR1 LGHNT, CDR2 FRNRAP. The CDR3, as DNA: TGTGCTAGTGCCCCCAGGGAACGGAACACTGAAGTTTTCTTT. It translates to CASAPRERNTEVFF.

The CDR3 sequence: CASRRASSSASTDTQYF. In DNA, the CDR3 is TGTGCCAGCAGGAGAGCGTCCTCTAGCGCCAGCACAGATACGCAGTATTTT. The genes are TRBV27 and TRBJ2-3; weak D call: TRBD2 (6 bases). Deletions cut 6 bases from V and 0 bases from J, with 19 bases between. Germline V gene sequence: CDR1 MNHEY, CDR2 SMNVEV (reference sequence). There are 17 residues in the CDR3.

A few counts support this clonotype. The J gene is TRBJ2-1, the V gene TRBV6-6; 11 nucleotides match TRBD2. Germline CDR1 is MNHNY and CDR2 is SVGAGI (reference sequence). The CDR3 is made up of 16 amino acids. Trimming at V came to 0 bases and at J to 7 bases, leaving 5 bases not matched to a gene. CDR3 bases: TGTGCCAGCAGTTACTCGAGCCTAGCGGGAGGAAATGAGCAGTTCTTC. Protein product: CASSYSSLAGGNEQFF.

The rearrangement uses TRBV13 and TRBJ2-7; D perhaps matches TRBD1 (7 bases). The J call is in doubt because the DNA end fits TRBJ2-5 better. Germline V CDR1 and CDR2: PRHDT, FYEKMQ (reference sequence). The CDR3 sequence is 13 residues long. CDR3 nucleotides: TGTGCCAGCAGCACCGCAGGGGGGTCGACCCAGTACTTC. It codes for CASSTAGGSTQYF.